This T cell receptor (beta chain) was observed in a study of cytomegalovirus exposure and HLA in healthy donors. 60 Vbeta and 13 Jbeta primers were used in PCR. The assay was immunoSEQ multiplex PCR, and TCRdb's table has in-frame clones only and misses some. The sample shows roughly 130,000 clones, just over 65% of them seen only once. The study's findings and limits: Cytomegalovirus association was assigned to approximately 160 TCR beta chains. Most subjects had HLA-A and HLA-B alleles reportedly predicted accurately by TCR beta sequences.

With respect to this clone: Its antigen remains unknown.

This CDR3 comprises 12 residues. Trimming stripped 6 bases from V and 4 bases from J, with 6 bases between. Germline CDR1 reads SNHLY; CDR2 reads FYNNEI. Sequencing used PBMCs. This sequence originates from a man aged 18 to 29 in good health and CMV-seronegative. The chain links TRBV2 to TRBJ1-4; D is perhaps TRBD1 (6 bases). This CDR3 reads CASRDSNEKLFF. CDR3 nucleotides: TGTGCCAGCAGGGACAGTAATGAAAAACTGTTTTTT.